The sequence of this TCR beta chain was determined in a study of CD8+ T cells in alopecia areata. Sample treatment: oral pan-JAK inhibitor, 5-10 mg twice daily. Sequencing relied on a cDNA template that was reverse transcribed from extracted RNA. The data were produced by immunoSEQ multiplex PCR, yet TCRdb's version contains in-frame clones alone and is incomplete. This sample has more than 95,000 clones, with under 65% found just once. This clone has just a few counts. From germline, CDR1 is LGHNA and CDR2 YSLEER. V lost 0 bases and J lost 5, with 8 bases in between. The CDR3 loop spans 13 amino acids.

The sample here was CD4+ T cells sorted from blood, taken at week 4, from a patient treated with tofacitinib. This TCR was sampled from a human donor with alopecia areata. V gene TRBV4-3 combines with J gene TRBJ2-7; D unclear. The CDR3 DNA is TGCGCCAGCAGCCAAGATCAGATCAACGAGCAGTACTTC. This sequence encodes CASSQDQINEQYF.